The present entry profiles one T cell receptor beta chain with its context. This sample is drawn from a study of T cell changes during pregnancy in multiple sclerosis. Using immunoSEQ multiplex PCR, the repertoire was profiled, and TCRdb retains in-frame clones only, with some absent. The sample consists of some 99,000 clones, 92% of them appearing once. V shed 3 bases and J 9 bases; nucleotides not matched to a gene: 5. Germline V gene lookup returns CDR1 GTSNPN and CDR2 SVGIG (reference sequence). The CDR3 covers 12 residues. The chain carries TRBV30 and TRBJ2-1; 7 bases match TRBD2. Sequencing used peripheral blood, obtained after pregnancy. This sequence was found in a female donor in good health, enrolled as a control in a pregnancy study. In nucleotides, the CDR3 is TGTGCCTGGAGCCTAGGGAGGGGTGAGCAGTTCTTC. It yields the protein CAWSLGRGEQFF.